These 19 T cell receptor beta chains came from one sample sequenced in a study of T cells after yellow fever vaccination. Each CDR3 protein gets one entry after TCRdb re-called the 5' RACE reads with MiXCR. The sample has around 530,000 distinct CDR3 sequences; about 17% are singletons. This material consisted of PBMCs, taken about 5 days after the first yellow fever vaccination. The receptors here all came from a man younger than 35 who received the YFV17D yellow fever vaccine.

The rearrangement links TRBV7-2 to TRBJ2-4; D is tentatively TRBD1 or TRBD2 (5 bases each). Trimming shortened V by 0 bases and J by 11 bases, and 26 bases separated the two germline ends. Germline CDR1 SGHTA, CDR2 FQGNSA. This CDR3 contains 18 residues. The CDR3, as DNA: TGTGCCAGCAGCTTAGCGATTGAGGGGCCTCCCCTCCGGGTTCTTCAGTACTTC. Protein: CASSLAIEGPPLRVLQYF.

This clonotype was counted only a few times. The rearrangement joins TRBV11-2 to TRBJ2-4; 7 bases line up with TRBD1. V shed 2 bases, J shed 1 base, and the junction held 11 bases outside the gene matches. CDR1 and CDR2 from the germline V gene are SGHAT and FQNNGV. This CDR3 has 18 amino acids. This CDR3 is CASSLWPEGARAKNIQYF. In DNA form, the CDR3 reads TGTGCCAGCAGCTTATGGCCCGAGGGGGCGAGGGCCAAAAACATTCAGTACTTC.

V gene TRBV29-1 combines with J gene TRBJ1-1, with D tentatively TRBD1 (5 bases). V gave up 3 bases and J gave up 2 bases, with 13 bases separating them. The CDR3 totals 14 residues. The germline gives CDR1 SQVTM, CDR2 ANQGSEA. The CDR3 DNA sequence: TGCAGCGTTGATCGGGGACGCGGTAACACTGAAGCTTTCTTT. Its protein product is CSVDRGRGNTEAFF.

This clonotype was seen repeatedly, ten times or more. The V and J genes are TRBV5-1 and TRBJ2-7; D gene ambiguous. CDR3 length: 14 amino acids. CDR1 is SGHRS and CDR2 is YFSETQ in the germline V gene. Trimming pared 0 bases from V and 2 bases from J, leaving 9 bases between. The CDR3 DNA sequence: TGCGCCAGCAGCTTGGCTGGCGGAACCTACGAGCAGTACTTC. This translates into CASSLAGGTYEQYF.

On this clonotype itself: In this CDR3 the conserved last residue, phenylalanine or tryptophan, is missing, so a read error is likely. It is unclear where the CDR3 begins or ends on the DNA, so no DNA is shown, and the CDR3 is as TCRdb lists it. The chain couples TRBV7-9 to TRBJ1-1; the D call TRBD1 from the table was never checked on the DNA. Germline V gene sequence: CDR1 SEHNR, CDR2 FQNEAQ (reference sequence). With termini counted, the CDR3 has 12 amino acids. CDR3 in amino acids: CASSLLGGGQSL.

This clonotype was counted a few times. DNA of the CDR3: TGCAGTACCAAACAGGGGGCGCGGGCAGATACGCAGTATTTT. This encodes CSTKQGARADTQYF. The genes are TRBV20-1 and TRBJ2-3; TRBD1 agrees at 9 bases. V lost 8 bases, J lost 4 bases, and 10 bases stayed unmatched. Germline loops: CDR1 DFQATT, CDR2 SNEGSKA (reference sequence). The CDR3 has 14 residues.

This clonotype appeared a few times. The chain has TRBV30 and TRBJ2-7; maybe TRBD2 (6 bases). V lost 3 bases, J lost 1 base, and 16 bases lay in between. Germline lookup yields CDR1 GTSNPN and CDR2 SVGIG (reference sequence). The CDR3 totals 15 residues. The CDR3 DNA follows: TGTGCCTGGAGCAGAGGAGGGGCCGGATCCTACGAGCAGTACTTC. Its translation is CAWSRGGAGSYEQYF.

The rearrangement links TRBV12-3 or TRBV12-4 to TRBJ1-4; 7 nucleotides line up with TRBD1. Unmatched junction bases numbered 6, after V lost 7 bases and J lost 4 bases. The CDR3 has 14 residues. The CDR3 loop is CASTRQGYNEKLFF. Here the CDR3 DNA reads TGTGCCAGCACGAGACAGGGCTATAATGAAAAACTGTTTTTT.

The CDR3 nucleotides read TGTGCCATCGGACAGGGTACGAGCTACGCGCAGTATTTT. Translation gives CAIGQGTSYAQYF. The chain uses TRBV10-3 and TRBJ2-3; 8 bases are shared with TRBD1. This CDR3 spans 13 amino acids. The ends lost 8 bases at V and 10 bases at J; junction bases unmatched: 11. The germline CDR1 and CDR2 sequences are ENHRY and SYGVKD.

In this sample, this clonotype turned up a few times. This chain connects TRBV12-3 or TRBV12-4 to TRBJ2-7; 8 nucleotides agree with TRBD1. The CDR3 sequence is 15 residues long. Unmatched junction bases numbered 9, after V lost 2 bases and J lost 6 bases. CDR3: CASSLQGARWSEQYF. CDR3 coding DNA: TGTGCCAGCAGTTTACAGGGGGCCCGGTGGTCCGAGCAGTACTTC.

The chain links TRBV6-2 or TRBV6-3 to TRBJ2-5; the D call may be TRBD1 or TRBD2 (5 bases each). The CDR3 is 13 amino acids. Trimming pared 2 bases from V and 9 bases from J, leaving 13 bases between. CDR1 MNHEY and CDR2 SVGEGT come from the germline V gene. The DNA for the CDR3 is TGTGCCAGCAGTTACAGGGGACGAGGCCCCCAGTACTTC. This sequence encodes CASSYRGRGPQYF.

This chain links TRBV4-3 with TRBJ2-5; 7 bases are a match to TRBD2. Germline V gene lookup returns CDR1 LGHNA and CDR2 YSLEER. CDR3 size: 15 residues. Trimming removed 3 bases from V and 4 bases from J; junction bases left unmatched: 8. CDR3 sequence: CASSQAWGGGETQYF. The CDR3 DNA is TGCGCCAGCAGCCAGGCTTGGGGGGGTGGAGAGACCCAGTACTTC.

V gene TRBV24-1 combines with J gene TRBJ2-5; D possibly corresponds to TRBD1 (6 bases). V gave up 4 bases and J gave up 5 bases, with 19 bases separating them. The CDR3 spans 16 residues. The germline V gene encodes CDR1 KGHDR and CDR2 SFDVKD. The DNA of the CDR3 is TGTGCCACCAGTGAGGGGAACAGGGTAGGAGTGGAGACCCAGTACTTC. It codes for CATSEGNRVGVETQYF.

This clonotype was counted only a few times. The chain joins TRBV4-1 to TRBJ2-1; D perhaps matches TRBD2 (6 bases). CDR1 is MGHRA, CDR2 YSYEKL, per germline. The CDR3 runs to 15 residues. The ends were cut back, 6 bases at V and 0 bases at J, with 12 bases in the middle. CDR3 coding DNA: TGCGCCAGCAGTCGGGACTTGGGCTCCTACAATGAGCAGTTCTTC. The encoded protein is CASSRDLGSYNEQFF.

This clonotype was seen many times. This chain uses TRBV6-1 with TRBJ2-5; TRBD2 agrees at 9 bases. Germline lookup yields CDR1 MNHNS and CDR2 SASEGT. The CDR3 sequence is 16 residues long. J gave up 5 bases and V 5 bases, and 12 bases lay outside the gene matches. The CDR3 sequence: CASSIGLAGIGETQYF. In nucleotides, the CDR3 is TGTGCCAGCAGTATCGGGCTAGCGGGGATTGGGGAGACCCAGTACTTC.

This chain links TRBV25-1 with TRBJ2-4; 9 positions match TRBD1. V trimming: 3 bases; J trimming: 4 bases; junction bases outside the gene matches: 4. From germline, CDR1 is MGHDK and CDR2 SYGVNS. The CDR3 has 15 amino acids. CDR3 DNA: TGTGCCAGCAGTGAGGGTGGGACAGGGAAAAACATTCAGTACTTC. Translating gives CASSEGGTGKNIQYF.

This clonotype was observed a few times. This chain links TRBV10-1 with TRBJ2-7; D possibly corresponds to TRBD2 (6 bases). Germline CDR1 and CDR2: WNHNN and SYGVQD (reference sequence). This CDR3 contains 14 residues. V lost 0 bases, J lost 3 bases, and 9 bases lay in between. CDR3 amino acids: CASSESRDFYEQYF. The CDR3 region has the DNA TGCGCCAGCAGTGAGTCCCGGGACTTCTACGAGCAGTACTTC.

This clonotype came up a few times. The chain combines TRBV28 with TRBJ2-7, with D perhaps given as TRBD1 or TRBD2 (5 bases each). This CDR3 spans 15 amino acids. Trimming removed 2 bases at V and 5 bases at J, with 16 bases between. Germline values: CDR1 MDHEN, CDR2 SYDVKM. This CDR3 is CASSLGGSQPHEQYV. DNA of the CDR3: TGTGCCAGCAGTTTAGGGGGATCTCAGCCCCACGAGCAGTACGTC.

Ten or more counts support this clonotype. The chain employs TRBV5-4 and TRBJ2-7; a weak D match, TRBD1 (6 bases). With 3 bases removed from V and 2 bases from J, the gap between germline ends came to 12 bases. CDR1 is SGHNT, CDR2 YYREEE, per germline (reference sequence). CDR3 length: 14 amino acids. The CDR3 loop reads CASSSMDRPYEQYF. In DNA, the CDR3 is TGTGCCAGCAGCTCGATGGACAGACCCTACGAGCAGTACTTC.